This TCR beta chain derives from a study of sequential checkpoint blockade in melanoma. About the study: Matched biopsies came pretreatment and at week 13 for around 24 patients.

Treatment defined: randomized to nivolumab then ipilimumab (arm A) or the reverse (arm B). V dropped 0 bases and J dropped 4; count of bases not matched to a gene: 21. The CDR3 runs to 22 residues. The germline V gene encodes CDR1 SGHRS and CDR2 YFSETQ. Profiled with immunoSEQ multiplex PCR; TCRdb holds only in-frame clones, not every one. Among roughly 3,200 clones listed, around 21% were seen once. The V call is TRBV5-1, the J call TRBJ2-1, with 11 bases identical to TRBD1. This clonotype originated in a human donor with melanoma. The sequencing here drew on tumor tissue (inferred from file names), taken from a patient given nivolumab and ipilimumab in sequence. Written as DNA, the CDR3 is TGCGCCAGCAGCTTGGGGTTCAAAAGGACAGGGGGCACGTTGGGGAATTACAATGAGCAGTTCTTC. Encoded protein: CASSLGFKRTGGTLGNYNEQFF.